This T cell receptor beta chain was recorded in a study of molecular identifiers for immune sequencing clone quantification. Per the germline V gene, CDR1 is MNHEY and CDR2 is SMNVEV (reference sequence). V lost 5 bases, J lost 1 base, and 12 bases lay in between. The CDR3 contains 16 residues. Each CDR3 protein gets one entry after TCRdb re-called the PCR reads with MiXCR. The sample has about 500,000 distinct CDR3 sequences; about a fifth are singletons. Sorted naive CD8 T cells were those defined as CD8+CD4-CCR7+CD45RA+. With regard to this clonotype: Its antigen is not known.

Study outcomes and limitations: Among some 990,000 naive cells, as was reported, spiked Jurkat TCR RNA from one cell was detectable. Underestimation of highly expanded clone sizes could arise where identical TCR molecules share a barcode.

The sequence was collected from a human donor in good health. Some libraries in this study had Jurkat cell RNA spiked in. The sequenced material came from naive CD8+ T cells from blood, with Jurkat cell RNA spiked in. As for subset: FACS-sorted CD8+CD4-CCR7+CD45RA+ naive T cells. The chain couples TRBV27 to TRBJ1-6, with a weak D call TRBD1 (6 bases). The CDR3 nucleotides read TGTGCCAGCAGTGTGGCAGGGGCTTCCTATAATTCACCCCTCCACTTT. Protein sequence: CASSVAGASYNSPLHF.